These 3 T cell receptor beta chains originate from one sample sequenced in a study of a mutant IDH1 vaccine in newly diagnosed glioma (dated by TCRdb to the early 2020s). Their target antigens are unknown. The time point label, read with the paper, signifies: week 11, during vaccination. A 20-mer mutant IDH1 peptide at 300 micrograms in Montanide made up each vaccine dose, which was injected subcutaneously together with topical imiquimod. The method behind the library was the immunoSEQ multiplex PCR assay. Not all clones reach the TCRdb copy of this immuneACCESS table, which keeps in-frame sequences only. Checked studies attribute under half of the gap to unresolved V genes and leave the rest unexplained. Within this sample are about 40,000 clones, with 65% to 85% of them counted one time only. The top ten hold about 2% of the sample. The sequenced sample was PBMCs, obtained from a glioma patient whose treatment included an IDH1 peptide vaccine. The receptor set was obtained from a man aged 40-49 years with glioma.

This chain connects TRBV27 to TRBJ2-5, with D perhaps matching TRBD2 (6 bases). Germline V CDR1 and CDR2: MNHEY, SMNVEV (reference sequence). V dropped 3 bases and J dropped 5 bases, with 22 bases sitting between them. The CDR3 sequence is 17 residues long. The CDR3 is CASSFQGGGVSKETQYF. CDR3 sequence (DNA): TGTGCCAGCAGTTTCCAGGGTGGAGGGGTATCTAAGGAGACCCAGTACTTC.

The rearrangement joins TRBV4-2 to TRBJ1-1; D unclear. Per the germline V gene, CDR1 is LGHNA and CDR2 is YNFKEQ. The CDR3 covers 15 residues. V lost 1 base and J 1 base, leaving 10 bases between the germline ends. CDR3 protein: CASSQGVRPNTEAFF. CDR3 sequence (DNA): TGTGCCAGCAGCCAAGGTGTCAGGCCGAACACTGAAGCTTTCTTT.

The V and J genes are TRBV18 and TRBJ2-7; D is unclear. CDR1 KGHSH and CDR2 LQKENI come from the germline V gene. Trimming removed 2 bases at V and 6 bases at J, with 11 bases between. The CDR3 is 13 amino acids. Here the CDR3 DNA reads TGTGCCAGCTCACCAGGCACGAGTGGCGAGCAGTACTTC. It is translated as CASSPGTSGEQYF.